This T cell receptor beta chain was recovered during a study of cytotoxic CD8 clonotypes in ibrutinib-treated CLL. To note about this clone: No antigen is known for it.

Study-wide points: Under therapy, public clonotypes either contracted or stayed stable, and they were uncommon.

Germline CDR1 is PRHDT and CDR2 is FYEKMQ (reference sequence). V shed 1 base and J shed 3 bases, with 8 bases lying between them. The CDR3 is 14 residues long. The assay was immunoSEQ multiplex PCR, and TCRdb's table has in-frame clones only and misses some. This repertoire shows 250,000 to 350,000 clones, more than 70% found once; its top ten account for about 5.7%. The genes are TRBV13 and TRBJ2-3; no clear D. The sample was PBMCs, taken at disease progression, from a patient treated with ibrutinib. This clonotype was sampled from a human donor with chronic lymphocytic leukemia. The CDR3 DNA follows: TGTGCCAGCAGCTTAGCGGCGGAGACAGATACGCAGTATTTT. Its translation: CASSLAAETDTQYF.